This TCR beta chain was captured in a study of cytomegalovirus exposure and HLA in healthy donors. Germline CDR1 is SGHRS and CDR2 is YFSETQ. With 4 bases clipped from V and 0 bases from J, the junction kept 14 bases outside the gene matches. The CDR3 spans 18 residues. Details on this clone: Its antigen is still unknown.

The method was immunoSEQ multiplex PCR; TCRdb's version includes in-frame clones alone and lacks a portion of them. The table includes some 250,000 clones, less than 95% detected once. Study-wide points: Reports showed the classifier diagnosing cytomegalovirus status with high specificity and sensitivity. The authors listed 180 or so TCR beta chains as cytomegalovirus-associated.

This chain connects TRBV5-1 to TRBJ1-1, with 8 bases aligning to TRBD1. This receptor was identified in a woman aged 25 to 39 in good health and CMV-seronegative. Input material: PBMCs. CDR3 bases: TGCGCCAGCAGCCCCTGGAGGGAGACAGGGGTCGTGAACACTGAAGCTTTCTTT. Its translation is CASSPWRETGVVNTEAFF.